The 30 T cell receptor beta chains below come from one sample, sequenced in a study of patients and donors after allogeneic stem cell transplantation. TCRdb processed the RT-PCR reads anew with MiXCR; each CDR3 protein has one entry. The repertoire consists of 11,000 or so distinct CDR3 sequences, with under 30% occurring once and the leading ten covering 50% to 65%. Sequenced: blood, either unsorted or a sorted T cell fraction (not recorded which). The receptor source for this set is a human donor who was either an allogeneic HSCT recipient or a stem cell or donor lymphocyte infusion donor (not recorded which). It is not recorded whose cells these are; they may come from a transplant donor.

This clonotype is judged medium-sized. This rearrangement joins TRBV12-3 or TRBV12-4 to TRBJ1-5; D remains unclear. The V gene lost 11 bases and the J gene lost 0 bases, with 5 bases spanning the gap. There are 11 residues in the CDR3. This CDR3 reads CACGSNQPQHF. CDR3 DNA sequence: TGTGCCTGTGGTAGCAATCAGCCCCAGCATTTT.

The chain carries TRBV12-3 or TRBV12-4 and TRBJ2-5, with unresolved D. CDR3 length: 11 amino acids. V lost 3 bases to trimming and J lost 4 bases, with 3 bases between them. CDR3 nucleotides: TGTGCCAGCAGTTTCAGAGAGACCCAGTACTTC. Translation: CASSFRETQYF.

This clonotype was detected only a few times. The chain combines TRBV12-3 or TRBV12-4 with TRBJ2-3; 9 nucleotides match TRBD2. J was trimmed by 3 bases and V by 3 bases; bases with no gene match: 4. This CDR3 has 15 amino acids. CDR3: CASSFAGGPTDTQYF. In nucleotides, the CDR3 is TGTGCCAGCAGTTTCGCGGGAGGGCCAACAGATACGCAGTATTTT.

This clonotype was seen only a few times. The CDR3 region is CASSRARGTEAFF. CDR3 in DNA: TGTGCCAGCAGCCGGGCCCGAGGCACTGAAGCTTTCTTT. The V call is TRBV27, the J call TRBJ1-1; no firm D call. The CDR3 sequence is 13 residues long. Trimming shortened V by 6 bases and J by 4 bases, and 12 bases separated the two germline ends. Germline V gene sequence: CDR1 MNHEY, CDR2 SMNVEV (reference sequence).

V is TRBV29-1 and J is TRBJ1-1, with TRBD1 matching 7 bases. CDR1 is SQVTM and CDR2 is ANQGSEA in the germline V gene. There are 14 residues in the CDR3. The ends lost 3 bases at V and 0 bases at J; junction bases unmatched: 4. In DNA, the CDR3 is TGCAGCGTTGACCCGACAGGGATGAACACTGAAGCTTTCTTT. It is translated as CSVDPTGMNTEAFF.

CDR3 nucleotides: TGTGCCACTGCCGCGGGATTCTATAATTCACCCCTCCACTTT. Residues: CATAAGFYNSPLHF. The chain combines TRBV2 with TRBJ1-6; unclear D gene. V lost 10 bases to trimming and J lost 3 bases, with 13 bases between them. This CDR3 is built from 14 residues. From germline, CDR1 is SNHLY and CDR2 FYNNEI.

This clonotype was seen more than once but under ten times. The gene calls are TRBV20-1 and TRBJ1-2; D gene uncertain. This CDR3 region has 11 residues. Germline CDR1 DFQATT, CDR2 SNEGSKA (reference sequence). The V end was cut by 3 bases, the J end by 8 bases, with 10 bases between. Here the CDR3 reads CSASGEYGYTF. As DNA, the CDR3 is TGCAGTGCTAGCGGAGAGTACGGCTACACCTTC.

As DNA, the CDR3 is TGTGCCAGCAGTTTCGGGGGACTAGCGGGATACAATGAGCAGTTCTTC. Translated: CASSFGGLAGYNEQFF. The V call is TRBV12-3 or TRBV12-4, the J call TRBJ2-1; 13 bases agree with TRBD2. This CDR3 region has 16 residues. V was pared by 3 bases and J by 4 bases, with 3 bases of the junction left unmatched.

The chain combines TRBV4-1 with TRBJ2-1; perhaps TRBD2 as D (5 bases). The V end was cut by 8 bases, the J end by 3 bases, with 11 bases between. The germline V gene has CDR1 MGHRA and CDR2 YSYEKL. The CDR3 sequence is 13 residues long. CDR3 DNA: TGCGCCAGCGGGAGCCGCGACTACAATGAGCAGTTCTTC. Its translation is CASGSRDYNEQFF.

J is TRBJ1-5 and V is TRBV20-1, with TRBD1 matching 8 bases. The CDR3 extends over 15 amino acids. V lost 4 bases and J lost 2; bases outside the gene matches: 7. Germline assignment: CDR1 DFQATT and CDR2 SNEGSKA (reference sequence). CDR3 loop: CSAIPWGQGNQPQHF. CDR3 nucleotides: TGCAGTGCTATCCCCTGGGGACAGGGCAATCAGCCCCAGCATTTT.

The V and J genes are TRBV7-2 and TRBJ1-2; 7 bases agree with TRBD1. The germline CDR1 and CDR2 sequences are SGHTA and FQGNSA. The CDR3 is made up of 14 amino acids. V trimming: 5 bases; J trimming: 4 bases; junction bases outside the gene matches: 7. Written as DNA, the CDR3 is TGTGCCAGCAGCCTCGGGACAGCCTTCTATGGCTACACCTTC. This sequence encodes CASSLGTAFYGYTF.

The J gene is TRBJ1-3, the V gene TRBV4-1; D gene ambiguous. The CDR3 has 15 amino acids. CDR1 MGHRA and CDR2 YSYEKL come from the germline V gene. V lost 0 bases and J 0 bases, leaving 6 bases between the germline ends. The CDR3 protein is CASSQDRGSGNTIYF. The CDR3 DNA follows: TGCGCCAGCAGCCAAGATCGCGGCTCTGGAAACACCATATATTTT.

This clonotype came up a few times. The chain couples TRBV6-5 to TRBJ1-5, with TRBD1 matching 9 bases. The length of the CDR3 is 15 residues. Trimming removed 5 bases from V and 6 bases from J; junction bases left unmatched: 8. CDR1 is MNHEY, CDR2 SVGAGI, per germline. The CDR3 sequence: CASSPRDRAGQPQHF. The CDR3 nucleotides are TGTGCCAGCAGTCCCAGGGACAGGGCAGGTCAGCCCCAGCATTTT.

This clonotype was recorded only once. The V gene is TRBV5-1, the J gene TRBJ1-1, with 12 positions matching TRBD1. With 0 bases clipped from V and 5 bases from J, the junction kept 2 bases outside the gene matches. Germline CDR1 and CDR2: SGHRS and YFSETQ. The CDR3 is 15 residues long. CDR3 sequence reads: CASSLVGQGATEAFF. The CDR3 DNA follows: TGCGCCAGCAGCTTGGTGGGACAGGGGGCAACTGAAGCTTTCTTT.

This clonotype was detected only a few times. The CDR3: CASSPSDSYNEQFF. The CDR3 DNA follows: TGTGCCAGCAGTCCTAGCGATTCCTACAATGAGCAGTTCTTC. This chain uses TRBV12-3 or TRBV12-4 with TRBJ2-1, with D perhaps matching TRBD2 (6 bases). The length of the CDR3 is 14 residues. Trimming stripped 5 bases from V and 1 base from J, with 9 bases between.

The chain recombines TRBV29-1 with TRBJ2-1; D call uncertain. The CDR3 spans 15 residues. Trimming left V 1 base short and J 1 base short, with 11 bases between. From germline, CDR1 is SQVTM and CDR2 ANQGSEA. CDR3 amino acids: CSVEGGFGSYNEQFF. CDR3 sequence (DNA): TGCAGCGTTGAAGGCGGATTTGGGTCCTACAATGAGCAGTTCTTC.

The V gene is TRBV27, the J gene TRBJ2-1, with TRBD2 as a possible D gene (6 bases). Germline CDR1 is MNHEY and CDR2 is SMNVEV (reference sequence). CDR3 length equals 17 residues. The V end lost 9 bases, the J end lost 9 bases, and 30 bases lay between the germline ends. CDR3 in amino acids: CASSHAGLPPNPLEQFF. DNA for the CDR3: TGTGCCAGTTCACATGCGGGACTTCCTCCCAACCCACTTGAGCAGTTCTTC.

The chain carries TRBV2 and TRBJ2-2; D possibly corresponds to TRBD2 (6 bases). In germline, CDR1 is SNHLY, CDR2 FYNNEI. CDR3 length equals 15 residues. Trimming pared 6 bases from V and 5 bases from J, leaving 16 bases between. The CDR3 protein is CASSLPGEETGELFF. The CDR3 DNA sequence: TGTGCCAGCAGCCTCCCGGGAGAGGAGACCGGGGAGCTGTTTTTT.

J is TRBJ2-1 and V is TRBV7-2; D is perhaps TRBD2 (6 bases). V lost 0 bases, J lost 5 bases, and 14 bases lay in between. This CDR3 is 16 amino acids long. Germline V lookup: CDR1 SGHTA, CDR2 FQGNSA. In DNA form, the CDR3 reads TGTGCCAGCAGCTTAGCTGGCGTTGGCGGGAACAATGAGCAGTTCTTC. Translating it yields CASSLAGVGGNNEQFF.

The sample holds a few counts of this clonotype. The chain combines TRBV5-1 with TRBJ2-5, with a weak D call TRBD2 (5 bases). The germline CDR1 and CDR2 sequences are SGHRS and YFSETQ. The CDR3 is 15 amino acids. The V gene lost 0 bases and the J gene lost 7 bases, with 16 bases spanning the gap. This chain's CDR3 is CASSLVTGNAATQYF. In DNA, the CDR3 is TGCGCCAGCAGCTTGGTTACCGGGAATGCGGCGACCCAGTACTTC.

The rearrangement joins TRBV12-3 or TRBV12-4 to TRBJ1-1; D gene ambiguous. Trimming left V 5 bases short and J 1 base short, with 14 bases between. This CDR3 is 15 amino acids long. The CDR3 coding sequence is TGTGCCAGCAGTCCACCCGTCGAGACGAACACTGAAGCTTTCTTT. Protein sequence: CASSPPVETNTEAFF.

This clonotype was observed at least ten times. V is TRBV4-2 and J is TRBJ1-1; D is unresolved. V was shortened by 2 bases and J by 6 bases, with 16 bases between the two germline ends. The CDR3 has 15 amino acids. The germline V gene encodes CDR1 LGHNA and CDR2 YNFKEQ. The chain's CDR3 is CASSQLGEFLPEAFF. CDR3 bases: TGTGCCAGCAGCCAACTTGGGGAGTTTCTTCCTGAAGCTTTCTTT.

In its sample, this clonotype was seen many times. The rearrangement links TRBV6-2 or TRBV6-3 to TRBJ2-1, with D perhaps being TRBD1 or TRBD2 (6 bases each). CDR3 length equals 15 residues. V was trimmed by 5 bases and J by 5 bases, leaving 16 bases between them. Germline V lookup: CDR1 MNHEY, CDR2 SVGEGT. The CDR3 is CASSGGGVRDNEQFF. The CDR3 nucleotides read TGTGCCAGCAGTGGAGGGGGTGTCCGGGACAATGAGCAGTTCTTC.

The chain recombines TRBV3-1 with TRBJ2-7, with D perhaps matching TRBD1 (5 bases). Germline V CDR1 and CDR2: LGHDT, YNNKEL (reference sequence). V lost 4 bases, J lost 0 bases, and 10 bases lay in between. This CDR3 region has 14 residues. The CDR3 is CASSPGALSYEQYF. DNA for the CDR3: TGTGCCAGCAGCCCTGGGGCCCTCTCCTACGAGCAGTACTTC.

The V and J genes are TRBV18 and TRBJ1-1; D may be TRBD1 (5 bases). V lost 2 bases and J lost 3, with 13 bases in between. This CDR3 spans 15 amino acids. CDR1 and CDR2 from the germline V gene are KGHSH and LQKENI. CDR3 protein: CASSPGVQGYTEAFF. The CDR3 coding sequence is TGTGCCAGCTCACCAGGAGTTCAGGGATACACTGAAGCTTTCTTT.

The chain uses TRBV9 and TRBJ2-1, with 14 bases aligning to TRBD2. Per the germline V gene, CDR1 is SGDLS and CDR2 is YYNGEE. Trimming removed 0 bases from V and 9 bases from J; junction bases left unmatched: 5. This CDR3 has 16 residues. The CDR3 region is CASSVVGTSGSAEQFF. CDR3 coding DNA: TGTGCCAGCAGCGTAGTGGGGACTAGCGGGAGCGCTGAGCAGTTCTTC.

The V and J genes are TRBV6-1 and TRBJ1-1; possible D gene TRBD1, 6 bases. V was cut by 10 bases and J by 1 base, with 13 bases left in between. CDR3 length: 13 residues. In germline, CDR1 is MNHNS, CDR2 SASEGT. CDR3 loop: CATRGLENTEAFF. Here the CDR3 DNA reads TGTGCCACCAGGGGCCTGGAGAACACTGAAGCTTTCTTT.

This clonotype was observed many times. V usage is TRBV5-1 and J usage is TRBJ1-2; the D is unclear. Per the germline V gene, CDR1 is SGHRS and CDR2 is YFSETQ. The CDR3 has 14 residues. Deletions cut 0 bases from V and 2 bases from J, with 8 bases between. CDR3 region: CASSLAGMNYGYTF. As DNA, the CDR3 is TGCGCCAGCAGCTTGGCCGGGATGAACTATGGCTACACCTTC. The full variable domain, in which reference TRBV5-1 and TRBJ1-2 provide the parts outside the CDR3, is KAGVTQTPRYLIKTRGQQVTLSCSPISGHRSVSWYQQTPGQGLQFLFEYFSETQRNKGNFPGRFSGRQFSNSRSEMNVSTLELGDSALYLCASSLAGMNYGYTFGSGTRLTVV.

The genes are TRBV5-1 and TRBJ1-1, with D uncertain. This CDR3 spans 14 amino acids. V was shortened by 0 bases and J by 0 bases, with 6 bases between the two germline ends. Per the germline V gene, CDR1 is SGHRS and CDR2 is YFSETQ. In nucleotides, the CDR3 is TGCGCCAGCAGCTTGGATGACATGAACACTGAAGCTTTCTTT. Amino acid sequence: CASSLDDMNTEAFF.

The J gene is TRBJ1-2, the V gene TRBV7-9; 7 bases fit TRBD1. In germline, CDR1 is SEHNR, CDR2 FQNEAQ (reference sequence). The V and J ends lost 4 bases and 7 bases, in that order; junction bases with no gene match: 6. The CDR3 length is 13 residues. DNA of the CDR3: TGTGCCAGCAGCTCGGACAGGAGGGGTGGCTACACCTTC. Translated: CASSSDRRGGYTF.